This entry is about one T cell receptor beta chain. This sample is part of a study of CD8+ T cells in alopecia areata. Germline CDR1 is MNHEY and CDR2 is SVGAGI. This CDR3 has 14 residues. V gave up 5 bases and J gave up 2 bases, with 13 bases separating them. After isolation, RNA underwent reverse transcription to generate cDNA as the sequencing template. Here immunoSEQ multiplex PCR was the method, and the copy in TCRdb shows in-frame clones only, minus some. The table has about 190,000 clones, less than 70% seen once. Treatment given: oral pan-JAK inhibitor, 5-10 mg twice daily. The clonotype comes from a human donor with alopecia areata. The sequences come from CD4+ T cells sorted from blood, collected around week 50, from a patient treated with tofacitinib. The rearrangement uses TRBV6-5 and TRBJ2-7; perhaps D is TRBD1 or TRBD2 (5 bases each). The CDR3 nucleotides read TGTGCCAGCAGTAATAGGGGACCAACCTACGAGCAGTACTTC. Translated: CASSNRGPTYEQYF.